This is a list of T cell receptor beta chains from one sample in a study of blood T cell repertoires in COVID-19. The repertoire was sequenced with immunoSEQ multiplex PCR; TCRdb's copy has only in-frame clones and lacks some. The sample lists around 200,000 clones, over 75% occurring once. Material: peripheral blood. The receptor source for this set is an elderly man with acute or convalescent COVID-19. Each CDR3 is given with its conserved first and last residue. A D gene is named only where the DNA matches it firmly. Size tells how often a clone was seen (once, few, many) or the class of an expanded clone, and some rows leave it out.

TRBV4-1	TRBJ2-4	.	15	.	TGCGCCAGCAGCCAAGATTTGGGAGTTCGAAACATTCAGTACTTC	CASSQDLGVRNIQYF
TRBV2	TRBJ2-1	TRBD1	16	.	TGTGCCAGCAGTGAAACGACAGGGAATTATTTTAGTGAGCAGTTCTTC	CASSETTGNYFSEQFF
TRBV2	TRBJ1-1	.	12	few	TGTGCCAGCAGGCCAGGGGACACTGAAGCTTTCTTT	CASRPGDTEAFF
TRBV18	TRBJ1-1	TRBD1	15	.	TGTGCCAGCTCCCACAACAGGGGGCCGAACACTGAAGCTTTCTTT	CASSHNRGPNTEAFF
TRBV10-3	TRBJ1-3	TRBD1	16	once	TGTGCCATCAGACCGGGACAGAGCTTCTCTGGAAACACCATATATTTT	CAIRPGQSFSGNTIYF
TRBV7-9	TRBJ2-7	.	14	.	TGTGCCAGCAGCGCGGCCCCTTCTCGTTACGAGCAGTACTTC	CASSAAPSRYEQYF
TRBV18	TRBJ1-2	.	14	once	TGTGCCAGCTCACCCCTTGGACGTACGGGAGGCTACACCTTC	CASSPLGRTGGYTF
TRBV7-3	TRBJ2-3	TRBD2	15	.	TGTGCCAGCAGCTTACTAGCGGGGGACACAGATACGCAGTATTTT	CASSLLAGDTDTQYF
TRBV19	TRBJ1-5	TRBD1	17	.	TGTGCCAGTAGTCTGGGCCTACAGGGGGCCGGGCATCAGCCCCAGCATTTT	CASSLGLQGAGHQPQHF
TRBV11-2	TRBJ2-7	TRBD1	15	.	TGTGCCAGCAGCGAAACGGGACAGGGGGTCAACGAGCAGTACTTC	CASSETGQGVNEQYF
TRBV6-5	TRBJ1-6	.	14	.	TGTGCCAGCAGTCAACTAAGACAGCCTCCTACCCTCCACTTT	CASSQLRQPPTLHF
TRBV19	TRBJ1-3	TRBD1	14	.	TGTGCCAGTCGACGACAGGGAGGAGGAAACACCATATATTTT	CASRRQGGGNTIYF
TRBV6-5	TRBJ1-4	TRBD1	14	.	TGTGCCAGCAGACCTCAGGGGGGCGTAGAAAAACTGTTTTTT	CASRPQGGVEKLFF
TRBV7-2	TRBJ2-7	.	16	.	TGTGCCAGCAGCTTAGTCGGCAGGGGGGCTTCCTACGAGCAGTACTTC	CASSLVGRGASYEQYF
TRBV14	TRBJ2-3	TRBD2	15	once	TGTGCCAGCAGCCAAGGGACTAGCGGCACAGATACGCAGTATTTT	CASSQGTSGTDTQYF
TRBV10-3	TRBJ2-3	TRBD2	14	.	TGTGCCACTTGGACTAGCGGGAGGCCAGATACGCAGTATTTT	CATWTSGRPDTQYF
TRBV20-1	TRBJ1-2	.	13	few	TGCAGTGCTAGTGGCAGGACAGTAGATGGCTACACCTTC	CSASGRTVDGYTF
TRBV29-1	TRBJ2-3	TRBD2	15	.	TGCAGCGTTGAAAGGCAGCGGGAGGGGGGCGGAACGCAGTATTTT	CSVERQREGGGTQYF
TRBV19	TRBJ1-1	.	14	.	TGTGCCAGTAGTGGACGCGTGGGGGGCACTGAAGCTTTCTTT	CASSGRVGGTEAFF
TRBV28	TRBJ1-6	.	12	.	TGTGCCAGCAGTTCAGGGGAGTCACCCCTCCACTTT	CASSSGESPLHF
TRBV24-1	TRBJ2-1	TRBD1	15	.	TGTGCCACCAGTGATTGGGGGACAGCATACAATGAGCAGTTCTTC	CATSDWGTAYNEQFF
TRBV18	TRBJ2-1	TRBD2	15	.	TGTGCCAGCTCACCTGGGCGGGGGGGATACAATGAGCAGTTCTTC	CASSPGRGGYNEQFF
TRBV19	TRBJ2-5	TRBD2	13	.	TGTGCCAGTAGCCGGACTAGTCAAGAGACCCAGTACTTC	CASSRTSQETQYF
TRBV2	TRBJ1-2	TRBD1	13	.	TGTGCCAGCAGGGACAGGGTGGGTCTAGTGGACACCTTC	CASRDRVGLVDTF
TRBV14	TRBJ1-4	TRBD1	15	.	TGTGCCAGCAGCCAAGCTTCAGGGGGGTATGAAAAACTGTTTTTT	CASSQASGGYEKLFF
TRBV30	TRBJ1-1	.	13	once	TGTGCCTGCCTCGGAAAGGTTCGGGGGGAAGCTTTCTTT	CACLGKVRGEAFF
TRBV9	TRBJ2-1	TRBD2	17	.	TGTGCCAGCAGCGCGACTAGCGGGGGAAGCTCCTACAATGAGCAGTTCTTC	CASSATSGGSSYNEQFF
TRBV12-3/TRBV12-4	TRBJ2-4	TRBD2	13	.	TGTGCCAGCAGGGAACTAGCGGGCGGCATTCAGTACTTC	CASRELAGGIQYF
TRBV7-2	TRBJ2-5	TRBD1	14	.	TGTGCCAGCAGCCTATTAGGGGGCGGGGAGACCCAGTACTTC	CASSLLGGGETQYF
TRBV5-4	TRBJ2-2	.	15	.	TGTGCCAGCAGCTTCCCGGACGGGGACACCGGGGAGCTGTTTTTT	CASSFPDGDTGELFF
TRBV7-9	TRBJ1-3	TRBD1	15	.	TGTGCCAGCAGCTCCGACCGGACAGGGGGAAACACCATATATTTT	CASSSDRTGGNTIYF
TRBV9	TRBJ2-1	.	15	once	TGTGCCAGCAGCGCTAGCGTGGACCCCTACAATGAGCAGTTCTTC	CASSASVDPYNEQFF
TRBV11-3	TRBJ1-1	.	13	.	TGTGCCAGCAGCTTAGCCGGGGGCACTGAAGCTTTCTTT	CASSLAGGTEAFF
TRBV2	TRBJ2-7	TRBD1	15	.	TGTGCCAGCAGTACCGGGACAGGGGATATCTACGAGCAGTACTTC	CASSTGTGDIYEQYF
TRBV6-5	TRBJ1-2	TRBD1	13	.	TGTGCCAGCAAACCGGGACAGGGTTATGGCTACACCTTC	CASKPGQGYGYTF
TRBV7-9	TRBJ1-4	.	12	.	TGTACCGGCGGGACTAGTGTTGAAAAACTGTTTTTT	CTGGTSVEKLFF
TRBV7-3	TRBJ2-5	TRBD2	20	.	TGTGCCAGCAGCAGGGGCTCCGGGACTAGCGGGAGGAGAGGCAGGGAGACCCAGTACTTC	CASSRGSGTSGRRGRETQYF
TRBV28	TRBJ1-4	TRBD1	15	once	TGTGCCAGCAGTACCCAGGGGGCAACTAATGAAAAACTGTTTTTT	CASSTQGATNEKLFF
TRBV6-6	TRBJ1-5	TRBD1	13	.	TGTGCCAGCAGTTACTCGAGGACAGGGGGCGGGTGGTTT	CASSYSRTGGGWF
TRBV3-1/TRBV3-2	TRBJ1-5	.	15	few	TGTGCCAGCAGCCAAGGCGGACTGGGCAATCAGCCCCAGCATTTT	CASSQGGLGNQPQHF
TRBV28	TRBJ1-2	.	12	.	TGTGCCAGCAGTTTGAGACAGGATGGCTACACCTTC	CASSLRQDGYTF
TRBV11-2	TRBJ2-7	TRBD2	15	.	TGTGCCAGCAGGACGACAGCGGGGAGCTCCTACGAGCAGTACTTC	CASRTTAGSSYEQYF
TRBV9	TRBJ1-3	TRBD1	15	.	TGTGCCAGCAACGACAGGGTAGATTCTGGAAACACCATATATTTT	CASNDRVDSGNTIYF
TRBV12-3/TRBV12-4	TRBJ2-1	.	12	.	TGTGCCAGCAGACTCAGGGGCCATGAGCAGTTCTTC	CASRLRGHEQFF
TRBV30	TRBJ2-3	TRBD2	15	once	TGTGCCTGGAGTGTAAAGGCGGGAGCCACAGATACGCAGTATTTT	CAWSVKAGATDTQYF
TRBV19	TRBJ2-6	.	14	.	TGTGCCAGTAGTAAGGGGACTGGGGCCAACGTCCTGACTTTC	CASSKGTGANVLTF
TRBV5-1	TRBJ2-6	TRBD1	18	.	TGCGCCAGCAGCTTGGACAGGGGGCCCTTCCCTGGGGCCAACGTCCTGACTTTC	CASSLDRGPFPGANVLTF
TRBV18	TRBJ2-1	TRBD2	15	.	TGTGCCAGCTCACCACCGGGAGGGCGTTACAATGAGCAGTTCTTC	CASSPPGGRYNEQFF
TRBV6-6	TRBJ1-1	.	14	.	TGTGCCAGCAGGACGACCGGGACAAACACTGAAGCTTTCTTT	CASRTTGTNTEAFF
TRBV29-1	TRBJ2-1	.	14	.	TGCAGCGGGCGCGGGATCGGGTCCTACAATGAGCAGTTCTTC	CSGRGIGSYNEQFF
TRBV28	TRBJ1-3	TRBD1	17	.	TGTGCCAGTACCGGGACAGGGGAACCTGCGTCTGGAAACACCATATATTTT	CASTGTGEPASGNTIYF
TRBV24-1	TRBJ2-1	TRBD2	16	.	TGTGCCACCAGTGATATACGACTAGCGGGAGGGCATGAGCAGTTCTTC	CATSDIRLAGGHEQFF
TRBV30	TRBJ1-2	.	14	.	TGTGCCTGGTCTGACGGAGAAACAATCTATGGCTACACCTTC	CAWSDGETIYGYTF
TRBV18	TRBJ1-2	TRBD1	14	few	TGTGCCAGCTCACCAAACAGGGGTGACTATGGCTACACCTTC	CASSPNRGDYGYTF
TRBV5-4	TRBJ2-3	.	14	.	TGTGCCAGCAACCTAGGAGGACCCACAGATACGCAGTATTTT	CASNLGGPTDTQYF
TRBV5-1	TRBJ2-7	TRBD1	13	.	TGCGCCAGCAGCTGGACAGGGGAGCACGAGCAGTACTTC	CASSWTGEHEQYF
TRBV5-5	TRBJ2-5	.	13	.	TGTGCCAGCAGCGTGGGACCGGCGGCGGGCCAGTACTTC	CASSVGPAAGQYF